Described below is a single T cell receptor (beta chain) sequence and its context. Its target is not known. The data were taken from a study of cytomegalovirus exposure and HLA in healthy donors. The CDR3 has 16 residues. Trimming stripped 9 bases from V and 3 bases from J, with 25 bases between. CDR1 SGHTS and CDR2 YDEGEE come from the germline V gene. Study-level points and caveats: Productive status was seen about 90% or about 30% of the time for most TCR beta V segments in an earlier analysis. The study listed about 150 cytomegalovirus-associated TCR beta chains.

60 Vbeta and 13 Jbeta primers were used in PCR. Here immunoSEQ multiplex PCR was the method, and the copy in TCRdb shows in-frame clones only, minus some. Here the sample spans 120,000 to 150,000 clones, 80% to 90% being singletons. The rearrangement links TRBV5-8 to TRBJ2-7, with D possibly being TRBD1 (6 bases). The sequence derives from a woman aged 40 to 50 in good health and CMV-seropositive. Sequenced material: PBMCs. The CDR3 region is CATHGEQGWTFYEQYF. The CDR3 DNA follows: TGTGCCACCCATGGGGAACAGGGATGGACTTTCTACGAGCAGTACTTC. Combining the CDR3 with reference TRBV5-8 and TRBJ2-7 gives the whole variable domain EAGVTQSPTHLIKTRGQQATLRCSPISGHTSVYWYQQALGLGLQFLLWYDEGEERNRGNFPPRFSGRQFPNYSSELNVNALELEDSALYLCATHGEQGWTFYEQYFGPGTRLTVT.